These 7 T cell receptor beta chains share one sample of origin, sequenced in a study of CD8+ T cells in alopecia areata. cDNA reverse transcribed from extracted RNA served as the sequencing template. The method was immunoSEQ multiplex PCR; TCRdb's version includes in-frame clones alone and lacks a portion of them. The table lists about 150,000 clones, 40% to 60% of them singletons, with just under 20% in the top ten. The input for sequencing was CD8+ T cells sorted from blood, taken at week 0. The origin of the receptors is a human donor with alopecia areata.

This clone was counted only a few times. CDR3 nucleotide sequence: TGTGCCACCAGCTCAGATCATCACAATGAGCAGTTCTTC. Protein product: CATSSDHHNEQFF. This chain uses TRBV15 with TRBJ2-1; D call uncertain. Germline V gene lookup returns CDR1 LNHNV and CDR2 YYDKDF (reference sequence). Trimming shortened V by 5 bases and J by 5 bases, and 10 bases separated the two germline ends. This CDR3 contains 13 residues.

CDR3 loop: CAWSAGLGDEQYF. The DNA of the CDR3 is TGTGCCTGGTCGGCGGGACTAGGTGACGAGCAGTACTTC. The chain recombines TRBV30 with TRBJ2-7; 8 positions match TRBD2. Per the germline V gene, CDR1 is GTSNPN and CDR2 is SVGIG (reference sequence). J gave up 5 bases and V 5 bases, and 8 bases lay outside the gene matches. This CDR3 region has 13 residues.

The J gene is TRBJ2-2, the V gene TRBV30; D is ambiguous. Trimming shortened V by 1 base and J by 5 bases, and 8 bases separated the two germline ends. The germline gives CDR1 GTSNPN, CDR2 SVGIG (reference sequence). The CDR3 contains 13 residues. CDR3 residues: CAWSAPETGELFF. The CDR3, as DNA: TGTGCCTGGAGTGCCCCAGAAACCGGGGAGCTGTTTTTT. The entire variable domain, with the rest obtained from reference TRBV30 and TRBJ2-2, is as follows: SQTIHQWPATLVQPVGSPLSLECTVEGTSNPNLYWYRQAAGRGLQLLFYSVGIGQISSEVPQNLSASRPQDRQFILSSKKLLLSDSGFYLCAWSAPETGELFFGEGSRLTVL.

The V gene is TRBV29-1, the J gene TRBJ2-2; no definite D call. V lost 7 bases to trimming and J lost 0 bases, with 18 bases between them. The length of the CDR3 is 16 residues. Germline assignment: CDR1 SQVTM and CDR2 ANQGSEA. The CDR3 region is CSAEILGDPNTGELFF. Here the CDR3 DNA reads TGCAGCGCTGAGATCTTGGGCGATCCGAACACCGGGGAGCTGTTTTTT.

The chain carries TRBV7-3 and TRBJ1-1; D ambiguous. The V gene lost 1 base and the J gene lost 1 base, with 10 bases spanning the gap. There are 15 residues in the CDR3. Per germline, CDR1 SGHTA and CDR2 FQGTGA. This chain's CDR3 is CASSLSGRGNTEAFF. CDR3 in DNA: TGTGCCAGCAGCTTAAGTGGACGAGGGAACACTGAAGCTTTCTTT.

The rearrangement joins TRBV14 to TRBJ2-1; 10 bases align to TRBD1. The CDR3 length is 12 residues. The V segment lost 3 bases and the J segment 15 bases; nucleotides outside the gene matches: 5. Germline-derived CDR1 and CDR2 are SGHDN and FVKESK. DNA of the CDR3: TGTGCCAGCAGCCAGGCTGGGACAGGGGTGTTCTTC. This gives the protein CASSQAGTGVFF. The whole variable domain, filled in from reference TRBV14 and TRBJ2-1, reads EAGVTQFPSHSVIEKGQTVTLRCDPISGHDNLYWYRRVMGKEIKFLLHFVKESKQDESGMPNNRFLAERTGGTYSTLKVQPAELEDSGVYFCASSQAGTGVFFGPGTRLTVL.

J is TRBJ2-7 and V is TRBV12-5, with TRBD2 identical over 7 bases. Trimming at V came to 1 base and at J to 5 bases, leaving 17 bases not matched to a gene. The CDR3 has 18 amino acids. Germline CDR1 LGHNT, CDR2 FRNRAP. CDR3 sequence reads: CASGLDLLPSSGGDEQYF. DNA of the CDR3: TGTGCTAGTGGTTTGGACCTTCTTCCCTCTAGTGGGGGGGACGAGCAGTACTTC.